This T cell receptor beta chain was profiled in a study of blood T cell repertoires in COVID-19 (dated by TCRdb to about 2020). Study-wide context: The collaborator samples originated in the United States, Italy and Spain and spanned the acute and convalescent phases of COVID-19. The sample metadata nearly always contained a de-identified subject ID, COVID-19 status, age in years and sex. The dataset comprised deeply sampled blood TCRbeta repertoires from subjects exposed to, actively infected with, or recovered from COVID-19. The prospective study material was composed of cDNA or gDNA derived from T cells, B-cell-depleted T cells, or PBMCs. Samples came from the ongoing ImmuneRACE study (first 160 participants) plus 1,254 subjects from 6 global collaborators. The repertoires were released in a freely available public database intended as a resource for research on the immune response to SARS-CoV-2. Where available, HLA class I and class II types were obtained from metadata supplied by the sample provider rather than from assay-based typing.

On the study overall, not on this receptor specifically: The amount of clinical and demographic metadata varied by source and participant and was provided uncurated.

A word on this clone: The antigen it binds to is not known. No base quality information exists; no much larger clone differs at one position.

Collaborating institutions collected whole blood in K2EDTA tubes following their own protocols. Collaborator samples were shipped for TCRbeta analysis as frozen whole blood, isolated PBMCs, or DNA extracted from either sample type. The immunoSEQ Assay, a bias-controlled multiplex PCR, was used to amplify TCRbeta CDR3 regions from genomic DNA. The original methods were these. The number of nucleated cells in each sample was estimated by amplification of reference gene primers within the assay. To quantify the absolute abundance of each unique TCRbeta CDR3 rearrangement, sequence reads were collapsed and filtered. For each sample, productive Simpson clonality was calculated as the square root of Simpson's diversity index across productive rearrangements. TCRdb provides this immuneACCESS table in a form limited to in-frame rearrangements. Some clones are lacking; in checked studies, under half of them reflect an unresolved V gene, and why the rest are absent is not known. The V and J calls and clone size come from that table; D and trimming were worked out from the DNA. Recorded for this sample are about 50,000 clones; roughly 85% of them occurred a single time. Around 6% of the sample belongs to the ten largest clones.

CDR3 length: 16 amino acids, cysteine to phenylalanine. Just the 48-base CDR3 DNA is kept, in frame starting at base 1. The germline V gene yields SGHRS for CDR1 and YFSETQ for CDR2. V loses 1 base, J loses 4 bases, and the germline ends lie 15 bases apart. Material for sequencing was peripheral blood. This sequence originates from a man in his sixties with acute or convalescent COVID-19. The chain is assembled from TRBV5-1 and TRBJ1-3; no D gene is confidently identified. The nucleotide sequence is TGCGCCAGCAGCTTGAATTATCCGAGAGGAGGAAACACCATATATTTT. Translated, this is CASSLNYPRGGNTIYF. Reference TRBV5-1 and TRBJ1-3 proteins supply the regions before and after the CDR3; the full variable domain is: KAGVTQTPRYLIKTRGQQVTLSCSPISGHRSVSWYQQTPGQGLQFLFEYFSETQRNKGNFPGRFSGRQFSNSRSEMNVSTLELGDSALYLCASSLNYPRGGNTIYFGEGSWLTVV.